This is a list of T cell receptor beta chains from one sample in a study of spatial heterogeneity in lung cancer. Each CDR3 protein is one row after TCRdb ran MiXCR on the 5' RACE reads. The sample records about 4,000 distinct CDR3 sequences, roughly 15% being singletons. Sequencing used PBMCs, obtained at surgery. These receptor sequences come from a male donor with early-stage non-small cell lung cancer. CDR3s include the opening cysteine and the closing phenylalanine or tryptophan. The order of the fields is V gene, clone size, D gene, J gene, CDR3 DNA, CDR3 protein. The D gene is left open where the match is weak. Size is omitted from some rows. Given values are once, few, many or a class for expanded clones.

>TRBV28|few|TRBD2|TRBJ2-2
TGTGCCAGCAGCCTTAGCGGGGGAAACACCGGGGAGCTGTTTTTT
CASSLSGGNTGELFF
>TRBV23-1|NA|TRBD1|TRBJ2-5
TGCGCCAGCAGTTCAAACCGGGACAGTCAAGAGACCCAGTACTTC
CASSSNRDSQETQYF
>TRBV28|many|NA|TRBJ2-7
TGTGCCAGCAGAGAAATTGGGACACATCACGAGCAGTACTTC
CASREIGTHHEQYF
>TRBV28|many|TRBD1|TRBJ2-5
TGTGCCAGCAGTTCAACAGGGGGCAGGGGAGAGACCCAGTACTTC
CASSSTGGRGETQYF
>TRBV20-1|many|NA|TRBJ2-1
TGCAGTGCTAGCACCGGGACTGGGCGCAATGAGCAGTTCTTC
CSASTGTGRNEQFF
>TRBV6-2/TRBV6-3|medium-sized|NA|TRBJ2-7
TGTGCCAGCAGCCCCGGACACTACTACTACGAGCAGTACTTC
CASSPGHYYYEQYF
>TRBV24-1|many|NA|TRBJ2-6
TGTGCCACCAGTGACCCGAACTCTGGGGCCAACGTCCTGACTTTC
CATSDPNSGANVLTF
>TRBV28|NA|NA|TRBJ2-7
TGTGCCGGCAGTTTATCTACCTCCATCTACGAGCAGTACTTC
CAGSLSTSIYEQYF
>TRBV9|many|TRBD1|TRBJ1-1
TGTGCCAGCAGCGCTCCGGGACAGGGAGCTTTCTTT
CASSAPGQGAFF
>TRBV29-1|NA|TRBD1|TRBJ2-7
TGCAGCGTTAGACAGGGACCCTACGAGCAGTACTTC
CSVRQGPYEQYF
>TRBV11-2|NA|TRBD1|TRBJ2-6
TGTGCCAGCAGCCTACCTTACCCGGGACAGGTGACCTCTGGGGCCAACGTCCTGACTTTC
CASSLPYPGQVTSGANVLTF
>TRBV20-1|many|TRBD1|TRBJ1-5
TGCAGTGCTAGTCTAGGGGGCGTGGGCAATCAGCCCCAGCATTTT
CSASLGGVGNQPQHF
>TRBV2|medium-sized|TRBD1|TRBJ2-3
TGTGCCAGCAGTGGGAGCCCGGGAACAGGGGCCAACACAGATACGCAGTATTTT
CASSGSPGTGANTDTQYF
>TRBV7-9|many|NA|TRBJ2-7
TGTGCCAGCAGCTTGCCCAGGGCTGGTTACGAGCAGTACTTC
CASSLPRAGYEQYF
>TRBV7-2|many|TRBD2|TRBJ2-3
TGTGCCAGCAGCCCGTCGGGAGGTCAACCGACCAGGGATTTT
CASSPSGGQPTRDF
>TRBV28|many|NA|TRBJ2-7
TGTGCCAGCAGTTCATCCGCCGGGGGTAACTACGAGCAGTACTTC
CASSSSAGGNYEQYF
>TRBV5-1|many|NA|TRBJ2-7
TGCGCCAGCAGCTCCGCGGGCAGGGAGGCCTACGAGCAGTACTTC
CASSSAGREAYEQYF
>TRBV19|medium-sized|NA|TRBJ1-1
TGTGCCAGTAGTTCGGCCGGCAGCCTGAACACTGAAGCTTTCTTT
CASSSAGSLNTEAFF
>TRBV3-1|NA|TRBD1|TRBJ2-1
TGTGCCAGCAGCCAAGGGGAGACAGGGAATGAGCAGTTCTTC
CASSQGETGNEQFF
>TRBV4-1|medium-sized|TRBD2|TRBJ2-1
TGCGCCAGCAGCCAAGATTTGTTTGGGACTAGCGGGGAGCAGTTCTTC
CASSQDLFGTSGEQFF
>TRBV15|medium-sized|NA|TRBJ2-3
TGTGCCACCAGCGTTAGTACAGATACGCAGTATTTT
CATSVSTDTQYF
>TRBV4-3|NA|TRBD2|TRBJ2-1
TGCGCCAGCAGCCAAGCGGGGGGGCCTTGGGATGAGCAGTTCTTC
CASSQAGGPWDEQFF
>TRBV5-1|NA|TRBD2|TRBJ2-1
TGCGCCAGCAGCTTGGATAGCGGGGCTTACAATGAGCAGTTCTTC
CASSLDSGAYNEQFF
>TRBV6-5|few|TRBD2|TRBJ2-1
TGTGCCAGCAGCTCCGGGACTAGCGGATACAATGAGCAGTTCTTC
CASSSGTSGYNEQFF
>TRBV24-1|NA|TRBD1|TRBJ2-5
TGTGCCACCAGTGATGCGACAGGGACGGAGACCCAGTACTTC
CATSDATGTETQYF
>TRBV21-1|large|NA|TRBJ2-7
TGTGCCAGCAGCAACCCGACCAGCTGGGGAGGTAGGTCCTACGAGCAGTACTTC
CASSNPTSWGGRSYEQYF
>TRBV7-9|NA|NA|TRBJ2-3
TGTGCCAGCAGCCGAGGGACTGCCCTAGATACGCAGTATTTT
CASSRGTALDTQYF
>TRBV28|many|TRBD2|TRBJ2-1
TGTGCCAGCAGTTTATATGCTCCTAGCGGGAGAGGTGATGAGCAGTTCTTC
CASSLYAPSGRGDEQFF
>TRBV15|NA|NA|TRBJ2-7
TGTGCCACCAGCAGTGACAGGCTCTCCTACGAGCAGTACTTC
CATSSDRLSYEQYF
>TRBV28|many|TRBD2|TRBJ2-5
TGTGCCAGCAGTTTTATGGGACTACAAGAGACCCAGTACTTC
CASSFMGLQETQYF
>TRBV5-8|medium-sized|TRBD1|TRBJ2-7
TGTGCCAGCAGCTTGGGGGACAGTGCCTACGAGCAGTACTTC
CASSLGDSAYEQYF
>TRBV11-2|many|TRBD1|TRBJ2-2
TGTGCCAGCAGCCAACAGGGGTTCTCCACCGGGGAGCTGTTTTTT
CASSQQGFSTGELFF
>TRBV5-1|many|TRBD1|TRBJ1-4
TGCGCCAGCAGCCTTTCCCTCACCGGGACAGGGAGGCGAAAACTGTTTTTT
CASSLSLTGTGRRKLFF
>TRBV2|many|NA|TRBJ2-5
TGTGCCAGCAGTGCTGGGACCAAAGAGACCCAGTACTTC
CASSAGTKETQYF
>TRBV7-2|NA|NA|TRBJ1-2
TGTGCCAGCAGCTTAACGGGGACTCAGACTAACTATGGCTACACCTTC
CASSLTGTQTNYGYTF
>TRBV7-2|many|NA|TRBJ2-5
TGTGCCAGCAGCCGAGCGTTGGAAGAGACCCAGTACTTC
CASSRALEETQYF
>TRBV28|NA|TRBD2|TRBJ2-7
TGTGCCAGCAGTGAGGGACTAGCGGGAGGGTCTTGGCAGTACTTC
CASSEGLAGGSWQYF
>TRBV6-5|many|NA|TRBJ2-3
TGTGCCAGCAGGGCCGGACATACAGATACGCAGTATTTT
CASRAGHTDTQYF
>TRBV6-5|NA|NA|TRBJ1-2
TGTGCCAGCAGTTATGTTGGCGGCGGCTACACCTTC
CASSYVGGGYTF
>TRBV5-5|many|NA|TRBJ2-1
TGTGCCAGCAGCTCTACAGGAGGGGACAATGAGCAGTTCTTC
CASSSTGGDNEQFF
>TRBV3-1|NA|NA|TRBJ1-1
TGTGCCAGCAGCCAACAGGGGTTATACACTGAAGCTTTCTTT
CASSQQGLYTEAFF
>TRBV6-2/TRBV6-3|NA|NA|TRBJ2-3
TGTGCCAGCAGTTCGGACAGCACAGATACGCAGTATTTT
CASSSDSTDTQYF